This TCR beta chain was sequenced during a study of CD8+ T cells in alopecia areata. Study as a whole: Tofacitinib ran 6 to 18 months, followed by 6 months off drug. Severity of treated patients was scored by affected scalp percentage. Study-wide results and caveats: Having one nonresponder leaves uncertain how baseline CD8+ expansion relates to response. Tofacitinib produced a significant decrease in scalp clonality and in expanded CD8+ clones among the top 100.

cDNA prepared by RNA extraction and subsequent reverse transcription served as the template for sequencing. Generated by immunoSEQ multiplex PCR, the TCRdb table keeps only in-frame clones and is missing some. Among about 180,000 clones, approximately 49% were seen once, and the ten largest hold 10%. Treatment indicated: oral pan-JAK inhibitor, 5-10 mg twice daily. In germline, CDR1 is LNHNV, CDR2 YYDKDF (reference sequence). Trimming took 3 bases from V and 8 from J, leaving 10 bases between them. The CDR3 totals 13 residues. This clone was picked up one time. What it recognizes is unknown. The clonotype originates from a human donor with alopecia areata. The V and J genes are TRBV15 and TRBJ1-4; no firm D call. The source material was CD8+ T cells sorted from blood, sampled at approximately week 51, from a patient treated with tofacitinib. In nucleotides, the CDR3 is TGTGCCACCAGCAGGAGTACTGGAGAAAAACTGTTTTTT. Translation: CATSRSTGEKLFF.